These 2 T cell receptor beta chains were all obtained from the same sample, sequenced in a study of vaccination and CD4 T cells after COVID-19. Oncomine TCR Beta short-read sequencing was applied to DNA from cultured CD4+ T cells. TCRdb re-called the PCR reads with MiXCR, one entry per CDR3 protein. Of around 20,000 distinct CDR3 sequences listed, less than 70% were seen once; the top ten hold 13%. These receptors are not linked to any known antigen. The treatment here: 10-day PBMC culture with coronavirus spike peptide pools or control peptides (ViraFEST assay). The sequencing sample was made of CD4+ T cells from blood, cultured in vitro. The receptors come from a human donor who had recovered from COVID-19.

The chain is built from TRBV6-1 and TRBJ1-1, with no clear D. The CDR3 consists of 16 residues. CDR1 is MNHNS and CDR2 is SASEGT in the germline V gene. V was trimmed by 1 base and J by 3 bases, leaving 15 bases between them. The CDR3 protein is CASSEDPDLRYTEAFF. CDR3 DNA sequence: TGTGCCAGCAGTGAAGACCCGGACCTCAGGTACACTGAAGCTTTCTTT.

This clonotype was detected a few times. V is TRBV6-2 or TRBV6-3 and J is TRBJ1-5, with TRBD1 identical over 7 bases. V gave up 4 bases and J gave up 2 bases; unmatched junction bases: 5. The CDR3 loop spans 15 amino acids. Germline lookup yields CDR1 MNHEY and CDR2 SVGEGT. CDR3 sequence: CASSSRQGGNQPQHF. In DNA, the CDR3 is TGTGCCAGCAGTTCCCGGCAGGGGGGCAATCAGCCCCAGCATTTT.